A selection of T cell receptor beta chains follows, all from one sample in a study of beta chain features in type 1 diabetes. Method: immunoSEQ multiplex PCR; TCRdb's copy keeps in-frame clones and lacks some. The repertoire holds roughly 300,000 clones, with 6.5% to 10% as singletons. What was sequenced was central memory CD4+ T cells from blood. The receptors derive from a woman in her late teens or twenties in good health. Both conserved end residues are part of each CDR3. A D gene is named only where the DNA matches it firmly. Size is stated for part of the rows, as once, few or many counts, or as a class when the clone is expanded.

>17|-|TRBJ2-3|TRBV7-2|-
TGTGCCAGCAGCTTTTATGGGGTGGGCCTTCGGCCAGATACGCAGTATTTT
CASSFYGVGLRPDTQYF
>11|-|TRBJ2-5|TRBV11-2|few
TGTGCCAGCAGCTTTTGGGAGACCCAGTACTTC
CASSFWETQYF
>10|TRBD1|TRBJ2-7|TRBV20-1|few
TGCAGTGCTCTAGGGGACAGGCAGTACTTC
CSALGDRQYF
>12|-|TRBJ2-7|TRBV5-4|-
TGTGCCAGCAGCTCGCGGAAGTACGAGCAGTACTTC
CASSSRKYEQYF
>15|-|TRBJ1-2|TRBV11-2|few
TGTGCCAGCAGCCCCTACCGGGTCGAAAACTATGGCTACACCTTC
CASSPYRVENYGYTF
>13|TRBD1|TRBJ1-1|TRBV6-6|few
TGTGCCAGCAGAATGGACAGGGACACTGAAGCTTTCTTT
CASRMDRDTEAFF
>13|TRBD1|TRBJ1-5|TRBV7-2|many
TGTGCCAGCAGCGTCAGGGGACAGCAGCCCCAGCATTTT
CASSVRGQQPQHF
>15|-|TRBJ2-3|TRBV14|few
TGTGCCAGCAGCCAAGTGCATCGGAGCACAGATACGCAGTATTTT
CASSQVHRSTDTQYF
>17|-|TRBJ2-5|TRBV18|few
TGTGCCAGCTCACCACGGATGTCCAATAGGGGCCAAGAGACCCAGTACTTC
CASSPRMSNRGQETQYF
>17|TRBD1|TRBJ2-2|TRBV5-8|-
TGTGCCAGCAGCCTGACAGGGGCGACCTCGAACACCGGGGAGCTGTTTTTT
CASSLTGATSNTGELFF
>15|-|TRBJ2-5|TRBV11-2|-
TGTGCCAGCAGTCGCCGGGACTTACATCACAAGACCCAGTACTTC
CASSRRDLHHKTQYF
>14|-|TRBJ1-4|TRBV5-1|few
TGCGCCAGCAGCCTCCTCGGGGACACGGGGAAACTGTTTTTT
CASSLLGDTGKLFF
>14|-|TRBJ2-7|TRBV7-2|-
TGTGCCAGCAGCCTAGGGACAATCTCCTACGAGCAGTACTTC
CASSLGTISYEQYF
>13|-|TRBJ1-1|TRBV5-4|few
TGTGCCAGCAGCGTTGACAGGAACACTGAAGCTTTCTTT
CASSVDRNTEAFF
>15|-|TRBJ2-5|TRBV25-1|few
TGTGCCAGCAGTGAACCCCGACCGTCCCAAGAGACCCAGTACTTC
CASSEPRPSQETQYF
>14|-|TRBJ2-5|TRBV5-1|-
TGCGCCAGCAGCGGGGACCTTTGGGGGGAGAGCCAGTACTTC
CASSGDLWGESQYF
>11|-|TRBJ2-7|TRBV6-6|-
TGTGCCATTTCGACGTCCTACGAGCAGTACTTC
CAISTSYEQYF
>12|TRBD2|TRBJ2-1|TRBV10-3|-
TGTGCCATCAGCGGGACTAGGAATGAGCAGTTCTTC
CAISGTRNEQFF
>16|TRBD2|TRBJ2-7|TRBV5-5|few
TGTGCCAGCAGTCCCCTCGTGGGACTAGCGGGAGGGAAGCAGTACTTC
CASSPLVGLAGGKQYF
>13|-|TRBJ1-1|TRBV29-1|-
TGCAGCACCGAGTCGGGTCCTAGCACTGAAGCTTTCTTT
CSTESGPSTEAFF
>16|TRBD1|TRBJ2-5|TRBV7-6|few
TGTGCCAGCAGCTTAGGATCAGGGGGTTTCGGAGAGACCCAGTACTTC
CASSLGSGGFGETQYF
>14|-|TRBJ2-1|TRBV5-8|few
TGTGCCAGCATCCAAGGGCTGGATCACAATGAGCAGTTCTTC
CASIQGLDHNEQFF
>16|TRBD2|TRBJ2-7|TRBV18|many
TGTGCCAGCTCACCTTCGGGGCTAGCGGGGACCTACGAGCAGTACTTC
CASSPSGLAGTYEQYF
>17|-|TRBJ2-5|TRBV9|-
TGTGCCAGCAGCGTGGCCCAGACAGGCGGTATGATAGAGACCCAGTACTTC
CASSVAQTGGMIETQYF
>14|TRBD1|TRBJ1-2|TRBV7-6|few
TGTGCCAGCAGTAGGGGACAGGGTGGATATGGCTACACCTTC
CASSRGQGGYGYTF
>11|-|TRBJ2-7|TRBV28|few
TGTGCCAGCACAGATGCCTACGAGCAGTACTTC
CASTDAYEQYF
>16|TRBD2|TRBJ2-3|TRBV5-4|few
TGTGCCAGCAGCTTGGGAAGCGGGAGTAACACAGATACGCAGTATTTT
CASSLGSGSNTDTQYF
>15|TRBD1|TRBJ1-5|TRBV7-2|-
TGTGCCAGCAGCTTAACGGGGACAGGCAATCAGCCCCAGCATTTT
CASSLTGTGNQPQHF
>13|TRBD1|TRBJ1-3|TRBV4-1|few
TGCGCCAGCAAAGGACAGGGCGGAAACACCATATATTTT
CASKGQGGNTIYF
>15|-|TRBJ1-2|TRBV6-1|few
TGTGCCAGCAGTGAAGGTCCAGGCCTTAACTATGGCTACACCTTC
CASSEGPGLNYGYTF
>16|TRBD1|TRBJ1-5|TRBV19|-
TGTGCCAGTAGTATTTACAGGGGATTAGAGCATCAGCCCCAGCATTTT
CASSIYRGLEHQPQHF
>15|TRBD2|TRBJ2-1|TRBV18|many
TGTGCCAGCTCACCACCCCCAGCTGCGGGAGTGCACCAGTTCTTC
CASSPPPAAGVHQFF
>13|-|TRBJ2-7|TRBV7-2|few
TGTGCCAGCAGCTCACAGGGGGGGTCTGTGCAGTACTTC
CASSSQGGSVQYF
>14|-|TRBJ1-2|TRBV5-1|-
TGCGCCAGCAGCTTGGGTCCCTCAGAATATGGCTACACCTTC
CASSLGPSEYGYTF
>15|-|TRBJ2-2|TRBV4-3|-
TGCGCCAGCAGCCAAGCTCTCGACTACACCGGGGAGCTGTTTTTT
CASSQALDYTGELFF
>15|-|TRBJ2-2|TRBV4-2|-
TGTGCCAGCAGCCAAGGCTCACTAGTGACAGGGGAGCTGTTTTTT
CASSQGSLVTGELFF
>14|-|TRBJ1-2|TRBV7-2|-
TGTGCCAGCAGCTTAGGCGCGGCCTTTGGGGGCTACACCTTC
CASSLGAAFGGYTF
>15|TRBD2|TRBJ2-1|TRBV7-9|few
TGTGCCAGCAGCCCTAGCGGGAGTGCCTACAATGAGCAGTTCTTC
CASSPSGSAYNEQFF
>13|TRBD2|TRBJ2-7|TRBV7-9|-
TGTGCCAGCAGCCCGGGGGGGGGCGGCTTCCAGTACTTC
CASSPGGGGFQYF
>13|-|TRBJ1-5|TRBV2|few
TGTGCCAGCAGTATAGGGGGAAATCAGCCCCAGCATTTT
CASSIGGNQPQHF
>16|TRBD2|TRBJ2-1|TRBV7-2|medium-sized
TGTGCCAGCAGCTTAGTACCGGGAGGGCAGTTCAATGAGCAGTTCTTC
CASSLVPGGQFNEQFF
>17|-|TRBJ1-1|TRBV12-5|few
TGTGCTAGTGGTTTGACGGACAGCCATGCGGTGAACACTGAAGCTTTCTTT
CASGLTDSHAVNTEAFF
>15|-|TRBJ1-2|TRBV28|-
TGTGCCAGCAGTTTTACCCAGGGGCGCGTCTATGGCTACACCTTC
CASSFTQGRVYGYTF
>13|-|TRBJ2-1|TRBV5-8|-
TGTGCCAGCAGCTTACGACTAGACGGTGAGCAGTTCTTC
CASSLRLDGEQFF
>15|-|TRBJ2-2|TRBV19|-
TGTGCCAGTAGTATAGACAGGGCCTTTCCCGGGGAGCTGTTTTTT
CASSIDRAFPGELFF
>14|-|TRBJ2-5|TRBV2|-
TGTGCCAGCAGTTTGGAGCGACTACAAGAGACCCAGTACTTC
CASSLERLQETQYF
>15|-|TRBJ1-1|TRBV7-9|-
TGTGCCAGCAGCTTAGGGGGACGGCGTAACACTGAAGCTTTCTTT
CASSLGGRRNTEAFF
>14|-|TRBJ2-5|TRBV9|many
TGTGCCAGCAGCAAGGGACCGTTAGGGGAGACCCAGTACTTC
CASSKGPLGETQYF
>17|-|TRBJ2-7|TRBV21-1|few
TGTGCCAGCAGCAAATCGCTCGGGGGGAACAGAGTCTACGAGCAGTACTTC
CASSKSLGGNRVYEQYF
>12|-|TRBJ2-2|TRBV28|-
TGTGCCAGCAGTTTGTTAACCGGGGAGCTGTTTTTT
CASSLLTGELFF
>13|TRBD1|TRBJ1-2|TRBV7-8|-
TGTGCCAGCAGCTGGGGACAGCGCTATGGCTACACCTTC
CASSWGQRYGYTF